Listed below are T cell receptor beta chains from one sample, sequenced in a study of cytomegalovirus exposure and HLA in healthy donors. Sequencing used immunoSEQ multiplex PCR; TCRdb keeps in-frame clones, though not all of them. The data show about 130,000 clones, with less than 85% seen just once and approximately 2.1% held by the top ten. What was sequenced was PBMCs. The receptors were sampled from a woman between 40 and 50 years old in good health and CMV-seropositive. The CDR3 runs from the conserved cysteine through the conserved F or W. D genes are given only for firm matches. Clone size, where shown, is once, few, many, or a class for clones that have expanded.

len	j_gene	d_gene	abundance	v_gene	CDR3nt	CDR3aa
15	TRBJ1-1	TRBD1	.	TRBV5-5	TGTGCCAGCAGCTTCACAGGGGGGATGAACACTGAAGCTTTCTTT	CASSFTGGMNTEAFF
16	TRBJ1-2	.	few	TRBV5-1	TGCGCCAGCAGCTCGGAACAGACTTCCGGGAGCTATGGCTACACCTTC	CASSSEQTSGSYGYTF
15	TRBJ1-5	TRBD1	.	TRBV5-6	TGTGCCAGCAGCTGGGGACAGGGGCGTAATCAGCCCCAGCATTTT	CASSWGQGRNQPQHF
13	TRBJ1-5	TRBD1	.	TRBV29-1	TGCAGCGTACAGACAGGGGGACATGAGCCCCAGCATTTT	CSVQTGGHEPQHF
11	TRBJ2-1	.	.	TRBV5-1	TGCGCCAGTTCGCAGGGGAGTGAGCAGTTCTTC	CASSQGSEQFF
12	TRBJ2-3	.	.	TRBV28	TGTGCCAGCAGTTTCTATTCGGATACGCAGTATTTT	CASSFYSDTQYF
19	TRBJ1-2	.	few	TRBV5-6	TGTGCCAGCAGAGTGCCGGGACAAGGGCCTCGAAGACTCAACTATGGCTACACCTTC	CASRVPGQGPRRLNYGYTF
14	TRBJ2-1	TRBD1	.	TRBV19	TGTGCCAGTAGTATCACAGGGGGCGTAAATGAGCAGTTCTTC	CASSITGGVNEQFF
14	TRBJ1-1	TRBD1	few	TRBV27	TGTGCCAGCAGTTTCTACAGGGGGGAAACTGAAGCTTTCTTT	CASSFYRGETEAFF
16	TRBJ1-6	TRBD1	.	TRBV19	TGTGCCAGTACCGCTATATGGACAGGGAATAATTCACCCCTCCACTTT	CASTAIWTGNNSPLHF